Each of the 4 T cell receptor beta chains below was sequenced from the same sample in a study of shared clonotypes between healthy human individuals. Produced via immunoSEQ multiplex PCR; TCRdb's table is partial and in-frame only. The sample contains 2 million to 2.5 million clones, under 95% of which appear only once. The sample comprised naive CD4+ T cells from PBMCs. This sample's subset: CD45RA+ positively selected. Receptors were obtained from a man aged 18 to 30 in good health. Some clones in this sample may be carry-over from other donors' samples.

This chain links TRBV29-1 with TRBJ2-5, with D maybe TRBD1 (5 bases). The V and J ends lost 1 base and 10 bases respectively, with 19 bases between them. This CDR3 has 14 amino acids. Germline CDR1 and CDR2: SQVTM and ANQGSEA. The CDR3 region has the DNA TGCAGCGTTGAAGCTGTTTCAGGGCAGACGAGCCAGTACTTC. This translates into CSVEAVSGQTSQYF.

The V and J genes are TRBV5-1 and TRBJ2-7; 9 bases line up with TRBD1. The V segment lost 0 bases and the J segment 2 bases; nucleotides outside the gene matches: 3. Germline CDR1 SGHRS, CDR2 YFSETQ. The CDR3 is 15 amino acids. CDR3 sequence: CASSLGDREPYEQYF. DNA for the CDR3: TGCGCCAGCAGCTTGGGGGACAGGGAGCCCTACGAGCAGTACTTC.

This chain's CDR3 is CATWSSQATQYF. The CDR3 DNA sequence: TGTGCCACCTGGAGCAGCCAGGCTACGCAGTATTTT. The V gene is TRBV27, the J gene TRBJ2-3, with D unclear. This CDR3 is 12 amino acids long. V lost 10 bases and J 8 bases, leaving 16 bases between the germline ends. Germline CDR1 MNHEY, CDR2 SMNVEV (reference sequence).

The chain employs TRBV4-1 and TRBJ2-7; 8 bases line up with TRBD2. Germline V gene data show CDR1 as MGHRA and CDR2 as YSYEKL. The ends lost 7 bases at V and 4 bases at J; junction bases unmatched: 12. The CDR3 has 15 amino acids. The CDR3 protein is CASTPGIAGLYEQYF. CDR3 nucleotides: TGCGCCAGCACCCCCGGGATAGCGGGATTATACGAGCAGTACTTC.